Listed below are T cell receptor beta chains from one sample, sequenced in a study of cytotoxic CD8 clonotypes in ibrutinib-treated CLL. The repertoire was sequenced with immunoSEQ multiplex PCR; TCRdb's copy has only in-frame clones and lacks some. Altogether around 15,000 clones are present, 65% to 70% being singletons, with the ten largest covering approximately 20%. Sample: PBMCs, taken before ibrutinib treatment. The receptor source for this set is a human donor with chronic lymphocytic leukemia. CDR3s include the opening cysteine and the closing phenylalanine or tryptophan. Fields, in order: V gene, clone size, D gene, J gene, CDR3 protein, CDR3 DNA. The D gene is left open where the match is weak. Clone size is given for some rows only: seen once, a few or many times, or a class if the clone is expanded.

>TRBV25-1|NA|NA|TRBJ2-5
CASSEGGSRETQYF
TGTGCCAGCAGTGAAGGGGGGTCGCGAGAGACCCAGTACTTC
>TRBV21-1|NA|NA|TRBJ1-1
CASSNAQTGLNTEAFF
TGTGCCAGCAGCAATGCCCAGACAGGATTGAACACTGAAGCTTTCTTT
>TRBV5-1|few|NA|TRBJ2-7
CASSSGRAGYEQYF
TGCGCCAGCAGCTCCGGCAGGGCGGGATACGAGCAGTACTTC
>TRBV19|NA|NA|TRBJ1-6
CASSPGTKNNSPLHF
TGTGCCAGTAGTCCTGGAACCAAAAATAATTCACCCCTCCACTTT
>TRBV20-1|NA|NA|TRBJ1-1
CSAGNTEAFF
TGCAGTGCGGGGAACACTGAAGCTTTCTTT
>TRBV13|NA|TRBD2|TRBJ2-1
CASSLRLAPHEQFF
TGTGCCAGCAGCTTACGACTAGCCCCCCATGAGCAGTTCTTC
>TRBV19|NA|TRBD2|TRBJ2-1
CASSPSGGYNEQFF
TGTGCCAGTAGCCCTAGCGGGGGCTACAATGAGCAGTTCTTC
>TRBV5-8|NA|TRBD1|TRBJ1-4
CASSPQGAEKLFF
TGTGCCAGCAGCCCGCAGGGGGCCGAAAAACTGTTTTTT
>TRBV15|NA|NA|TRBJ2-1
CATSRVGSYNEQFF
TGTGCCACCAGCAGAGTGGGAAGTTACAATGAGCAGTTCTTC
>TRBV30|NA|TRBD1|TRBJ2-3
CAAGGQGKTDTQYF
TGTGCCGCTGGAGGACAGGGGAAAACAGATACGCAGTATTTT
>TRBV10-3|few|TRBD2|TRBJ2-3
CATGLAGGSDTQYF
TGTGCCACGGGACTAGCGGGGGGGTCAGATACGCAGTATTTT
>TRBV6-1|NA|NA|TRBJ2-7
CASRNQVAAPEQYF
TGTGCCAGCAGGAACCAGGTGGCGGCGCCCGAGCAGTACTTC
>TRBV5-1|NA|TRBD1|TRBJ1-2
CASSLATGTGDGYTF
TGCGCCAGCAGCTTGGCGACCGGGACAGGGGATGGCTACACCTTC
>TRBV2|NA|NA|TRBJ1-2
CASSDRGDYGYTF
TGTGCCAGCAGCGACCGGGGGGACTATGGCTACACCTTC
>TRBV7-9|NA|TRBD1|TRBJ2-5
CASSHLPGQGEETQYF
TGTGCCAGCAGCCACCTCCCGGGACAGGGGGAAGAGACCCAGTACTTC
>TRBV11-3|NA|NA|TRBJ2-1
CASSLSGGSEQFF
TGTGCCAGCAGCTTATCGGGTGGAAGTGAGCAGTTCTTC
>TRBV13|once|NA|TRBJ2-3
CASSLEGRRKQDTQYF
TGTGCCAGCAGCTTAGAGGGCCGGAGGAAACAGGATACGCAGTATTTT
>TRBV15|NA|TRBD2|TRBJ2-5
CATSRDYSQETQYF
TGTGCCACCAGCCGGGACTACTCCCAAGAGACCCAGTACTTC
>TRBV25-1|NA|NA|TRBJ1-2
CASSESHDRYGYTF
TGTGCCAGCAGTGAATCCCACGACCGGTATGGCTACACCTTC
>TRBV30|NA|NA|TRBJ1-4
CAYERGGIDEKLFF
TGTGCCTATGAACGAGGGGGGATTGACGAAAAACTGTTTTTT
>TRBV6-1|few|TRBD1|TRBJ1-1
CASSALPGTGSLENTEAFF
TGTGCCAGCAGTGCCCTCCCCGGGACAGGGTCATTGGAGAACACTGAAGCTTTCTTT
>TRBV7-9|large|TRBD1|TRBJ2-1
CASSFNRGAESEQFF
TGTGCCAGCAGCTTTAACAGGGGGGCGGAGAGTGAGCAGTTCTTC
>TRBV7-3|NA|TRBD2|TRBJ2-3
CASSQRAGASTDTQYF
TGTGCCAGCAGCCAACGAGCGGGGGCTAGCACAGATACGCAGTATTTT